The next 27 T cell receptor beta chains were all read from a single sample in a study of OX40 agonist ivuxolimab in advanced cancers. TCRdb's copy holds only in-frame clones and misses some; the assay was immunoSEQ multiplex PCR. Of 70,000 to 95,000 clones in the sample, 90% to 95% are singletons; the top ten hold approximately 2.4%. The material sequenced was CD4+ or CD8+ T cells sorted from blood, taken in a trial of the OX40 agonist ivuxolimab. Every receptor here comes from an adult with an advanced solid tumor such as melanoma, head and neck, liver or kidney cancer.

In DNA, the CDR3 is TGTGCCAGCAGTTCCGCTACCTACGAGCAGTACTTC. Translating gives CASSSATYEQYF. The chain recombines TRBV6-6 with TRBJ2-7; D gene uncertain. V lost 4 bases, J lost 2 bases, and 6 bases lay in between. Germline V lookup: CDR1 MNHNY, CDR2 SVGAGI (reference sequence). CDR3 size: 12 residues.

DNA of the CDR3: TGTGCCAGCAGTTTGGGGACAGGGTCCTACGAGCAGTACTTC. Amino acid sequence: CASSLGTGSYEQYF. The chain uses TRBV27 and TRBJ2-7; 9 bases are a match to TRBD1. CDR3 length: 14 residues. The trim removed 3 bases at V and 1 base at J, leaving 1 base unmatched. Germline loops: CDR1 MNHEY, CDR2 SMNVEV (reference sequence).

The V call is TRBV29-1, the J call TRBJ2-5; 8 bases agree with TRBD1. Trimming took 5 bases from V and 3 from J; bases not matched to a gene: 11. Germline lookup yields CDR1 SQVTM and CDR2 ANQGSEA. The CDR3 totals 15 residues. The CDR3 sequence: CSVRQWDRKKETQYF. DNA of the CDR3: TGCAGCGTTCGACAATGGGACAGGAAAAAAGAGACCCAGTACTTC.

V is TRBV15 and J is TRBJ1-4; 8 bases agree with TRBD1. With 3 bases clipped from V and 8 bases from J, the junction kept 5 bases outside the gene matches. Germline assignment: CDR1 LNHNV and CDR2 YYDKDF (reference sequence). The CDR3 is 14 residues long. In DNA, the CDR3 is TGTGCCACCAGCAGTGAAGGACAGGGAGAAAAACTGTTTTTT. It yields the protein CATSSEGQGEKLFF.

The CDR3 DNA sequence: TGTGCCATCCGCTCCGGGACCGGGGAGCTGTTTTTT. This gives the protein CAIRSGTGELFF. The chain joins TRBV7-2 to TRBJ2-2; D is unresolved. Germline lookup yields CDR1 SGHTA and CDR2 FQGNSA. Trimming shortened V by 10 bases and J by 5 bases, and 11 bases separated the two germline ends. The CDR3 length is 12 residues.

The V and J genes are TRBV9 and TRBJ2-1, with 9 bases fitting TRBD1. After removal of 3 bases from V and 8 bases from J, the junction contained 6 bases not matched to a gene. From germline, CDR1 is SGDLS and CDR2 YYNGEE. CDR3 length equals 14 residues. The CDR3 nucleotides read TGTGCCAGCAGCGGGACAGGGGTTAGTCATGAGCAGTTCTTC. Its protein is CASSGTGVSHEQFF. Drawing the rest from reference TRBV9 and TRBJ2-1, the complete variable domain is DSGVTQTPKHLITATGQRVTLRCSPRSGDLSVYWYQQSLDQGLQFLIQYYNGEERAKGNILERFSAQQFPDLHSELNLSSLELGDSALYFCASSGTGVSHEQFFGPGTRLTVL.

The chain uses TRBV5-4 and TRBJ1-2, with D unresolved. With 4 bases removed from V and 3 bases from J, the gap between germline ends came to 19 bases. Germline-derived CDR1 and CDR2 are SGHNT and YYREEE (reference sequence). This CDR3 contains 16 residues. Written as DNA, the CDR3 is TGTGCCAGCAGCCCGACCGGGTGGCAGGCAGACTATGGCTACACCTTC. This gives the protein CASSPTGWQADYGYTF.

Concerning this clone: This sample also contains other DNA sequences that code for the same CDR3. This sequence joins TRBV20-1 and TRBJ2-7; unclear D gene. V lost 5 bases and J lost 0, with 5 bases in between. CDR3 length: 11 residues. CDR1 and CDR2 from the germline V gene are DFQATT and SNEGSKA (reference sequence). The CDR3 loop reads CSARSSYEQYF. The CDR3 nucleotides are TGCAGTGCTCGTAGCTCCTACGAGCAGTACTTC.

This chain links TRBV9 with TRBJ2-3, with D unclear. V was trimmed by 0 bases and J by 2 bases, leaving 7 bases between them. The CDR3 sequence is 14 residues long. Germline-derived CDR1 and CDR2 are SGDLS and YYNGEE. The CDR3 loop reads CASSVAYLTDTQYF. In DNA form, the CDR3 reads TGTGCCAGCAGCGTAGCCTACCTCACAGATACGCAGTATTTT.

This rearrangement joins TRBV14 to TRBJ2-1; D unresolved. This CDR3 is 12 amino acids long. V lost 4 bases, J lost 7 bases, and 8 bases lay in between. CDR1 is SGHDN, CDR2 FVKESK, per germline. CDR3 sequence (DNA): TGTGCCAGCAGCCCCCTCGGTAATGAGCAGTTCTTC. Translated: CASSPLGNEQFF.

The chain carries TRBV21-1 and TRBJ1-5; the D call in the table, TRBD1, was not verified against the DNA. TRBV21-1 is listed as a pseudogene. This CDR3 contains 16 residues. The DNA for the CDR3 is TGTGCCAGCAGCAAAGCTGGGGCTGGGGGCAATCAGCCCCAGCATTTT. Its translation: CASSKAGAGGNQPQHF.

This chain connects TRBV5-6 to TRBJ2-7, with D perhaps TRBD1 (6 bases). Germline CDR1 and CDR2: SGHDT and YYEEEE. Trimming took off 7 bases at V and 0 bases at J, with 11 bases between the two ends. The CDR3 is 13 residues long. The CDR3 is CASHRVRSYEQYF. The CDR3 nucleotides read TGTGCCAGCCACAGGGTTCGCTCCTACGAGCAGTACTTC.

The V gene is TRBV6-5, the J gene TRBJ1-5; D not certain. Germline V gives CDR1 MNHEY, CDR2 SVGAGI. Between the trimmed V and J ends, which lost 2 bases and 4 bases, there was a span of 9 bases. The CDR3 extends over 14 amino acids. CDR3 nucleotide sequence: TGTGCCAGCAGTTACCCCGGTCCTAATCAGCCCCAGCATTTT. This translates into CASSYPGPNQPQHF.

The chain carries TRBV9 and TRBJ2-1, with D perhaps TRBD2 (6 bases). The CDR3 spans 15 residues. Per germline, CDR1 SGDLS and CDR2 YYNGEE. V dropped 0 bases and J dropped 7 bases, with 14 bases sitting between them. In nucleotides, the CDR3 is TGTGCCAGCAGCGTAGACGCGGGGCCTCTTAATGAGCAGTTCTTC. It translates to CASSVDAGPLNEQFF. Looking up the rest from reference TRBV9 and TRBJ2-1 gives the full variable domain: DSGVTQTPKHLITATGQRVTLRCSPRSGDLSVYWYQQSLDQGLQFLIQYYNGEERAKGNILERFSAQQFPDLHSELNLSSLELGDSALYFCASSVDAGPLNEQFFGPGTRLTVL.

This clone was recorded only once. V is TRBV19 and J is TRBJ2-7; TRBD1 matches 7 bases. Germline V gene data show CDR1 as LNHDA and CDR2 as SQIVND (reference sequence). The CDR3 consists of 15 residues. The J segment lost 1 base and the V segment lost 1 base, leaving 4 bases of the junction unmatched. The CDR3 protein is CASSIGQGASYEQYF. DNA of the CDR3: TGTGCCAGTAGTATAGGACAGGGAGCATCCTACGAGCAGTACTTC.

This rearrangement joins TRBV7-2 to TRBJ2-3, with D possibly matching TRBD2 (6 bases). The CDR3 is 16 amino acids. Germline V gene data show CDR1 as SGHTA and CDR2 as FQGNSA. The V end was cut by 1 base, the J end by 6 bases, with 17 bases between. CDR3 amino acids: CASSLEWGDPRDTQYF. In DNA, the CDR3 is TGTGCCAGCAGCTTAGAGTGGGGGGACCCCAGGGATACGCAGTATTTT.

The CDR3 spells CASSLGGSEQFF. The DNA for the CDR3 is TGTGCCAGCAGCTTAGGTGGGAGTGAGCAGTTCTTC. This sequence joins TRBV11-2 and TRBJ2-1; D might be TRBD2 (5 bases). V dropped 1 base and J dropped 9 bases, with 7 bases sitting between them. Germline V gives CDR1 SGHAT, CDR2 FQNNGV. The CDR3 covers 12 residues.

The rearrangement uses TRBV11-2 and TRBJ2-5; 9 bases are shared with TRBD1. V shed 5 bases and J 3 bases; nucleotides not matched to a gene: 13. The germline V gene has CDR1 SGHAT and CDR2 FQNNGV. This CDR3 contains 17 residues. The CDR3 DNA reads as TGTGCCAGCAGCCTGCCCCGGGACAGGGTAACAGAAGAGACCCAGTACTTC. It is translated as CASSLPRDRVTEETQYF.

This chain links TRBV25-1 with TRBJ2-7, with a weak D call TRBD1 (5 bases). The CDR3 has 13 residues. The germline V and J ends were trimmed by 3 bases and 3 bases, with 9 bases remaining between them. Germline CDR1 MGHDK, CDR2 SYGVNS. CDR3 amino acids: CASSEAGNYEQYF. As DNA, the CDR3 is TGTGCCAGCAGTGAGGCAGGGAACTACGAGCAGTACTTC.

The V gene is TRBV5-1, the J gene TRBJ2-2, with unresolved D. Germline-derived CDR1 and CDR2 are SGHRS and YFSETQ. The CDR3 extends over 12 amino acids. The ends were cut back, 10 bases at V and 0 bases at J, with 7 bases in the middle. In DNA form, the CDR3 reads TGCGCCGTGTTCGCGAACACCGGGGAGCTGTTTTTT. Protein product: CAVFANTGELFF.

This chain joins TRBV27 and TRBJ2-1, with 10 bases fitting TRBD2. Germline V gene sequence: CDR1 MNHEY, CDR2 SMNVEV (reference sequence). The CDR3 runs to 16 residues. The J segment lost 4 bases and the V segment lost 2 bases, leaving 5 bases of the junction unmatched. The CDR3 region has the DNA TGTGCCAGCAGTTTACGGACTAGCGGCACATACAATGAGCAGTTCTTC. This gives the protein CASSLRTSGTYNEQFF.

For the CDR3, the DNA is TGTGCCAGCAGCGGAGGGGTGAACACTGAAGCTTTCTTT. Protein product: CASSGGVNTEAFF. V gene TRBV9 combines with J gene TRBJ1-1; perhaps TRBD1 as D (5 bases). CDR1 and CDR2 (germline): SGDLS, YYNGEE. V was pared by 3 bases and J by 0 bases, with 6 bases between. The length of the CDR3 is 13 residues.

This rearrangement joins TRBV15 to TRBJ2-7; weak D call: TRBD1 (6 bases). The CDR3 is 14 residues long. The ends were cut back, 4 bases at V and 0 bases at J, with 10 bases in the middle. Per germline, CDR1 LNHNV and CDR2 YYDKDF (reference sequence). The CDR3 DNA follows: TGTGCCACCAGCACCCGGGACACCTCCTACGAGCAGTACTTC. Its translation is CATSTRDTSYEQYF.

V and J are TRBV7-9 and TRBJ2-1, with TRBD1 as a possible D gene (6 bases). The CDR3 extends over 13 amino acids. Germline values: CDR1 SEHNR, CDR2 FQNEAQ (reference sequence). With 1 base removed from V and 6 bases from J, the gap between germline ends came to 7 bases. CDR3 protein: CASSLGTVNEQFF. The CDR3 DNA reads TGTGCCAGCAGCTTAGGGACAGTCAATGAGCAGTTCTTC.

V gene TRBV4-2 combines with J gene TRBJ2-3, with unresolved D. CDR3 size: 16 residues. V dropped 5 bases and J dropped 0 bases, with 15 bases sitting between them. From germline, CDR1 is LGHNA and CDR2 YNFKEQ. CDR3 nucleotide sequence: TGTGCCAGCAGCTCTGCAGAGGATTCAAGCACAGATACGCAGTATTTT. Translation: CASSSAEDSSTDTQYF.

This rearrangement joins TRBV10-2 to TRBJ1-2, with TRBD1 matching 8 bases. The trim removed 7 bases at V and 0 bases at J, leaving 7 bases unmatched. Looked up from germline, CDR1 is WSHSY and CDR2 is SAAADI. The CDR3 extends over 15 amino acids. The CDR3 DNA reads as TGCGCCAGCACCTCTTCAGGGGGCCCTAACTATGGCTACACCTTC. Amino acid sequence: CASTSSGGPNYGYTF.

V usage is TRBV27 and J usage is TRBJ2-7; TRBD2 matches at 11 bases. The V segment lost 5 bases and the J segment 5 bases; nucleotides outside the gene matches: 14. Germline V gene sequence: CDR1 MNHEY, CDR2 SMNVEV (reference sequence). The CDR3 covers 17 residues. The CDR3 nucleotides are TGTGCCAGCAGTCCGCAGACTAGCGGGGCCTTCAGGAACGAGCAGTACTTC. This sequence encodes CASSPQTSGAFRNEQYF.